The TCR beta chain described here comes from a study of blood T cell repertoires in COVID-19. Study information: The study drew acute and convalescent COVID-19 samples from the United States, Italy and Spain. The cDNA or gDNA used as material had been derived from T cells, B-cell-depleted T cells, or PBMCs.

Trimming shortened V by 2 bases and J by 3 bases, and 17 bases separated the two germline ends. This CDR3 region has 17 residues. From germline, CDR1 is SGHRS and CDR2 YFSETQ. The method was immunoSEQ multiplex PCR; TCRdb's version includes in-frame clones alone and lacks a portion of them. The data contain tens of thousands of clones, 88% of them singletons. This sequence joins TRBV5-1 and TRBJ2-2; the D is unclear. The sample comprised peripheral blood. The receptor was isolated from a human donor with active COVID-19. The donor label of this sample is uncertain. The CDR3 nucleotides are TGCGCCAGCAGCTTAACCGGGTCTTACTCCTACACCGGGGAGCTGTTTTTT. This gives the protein CASSLTGSYSYTGELFF.